These T cell receptor beta chains were read from a single sample in a study of blood T cells in healthy people across ages. TCRdb called the 5' RACE reads again in MiXCR, with one record for every CDR3 protein. The sample shows approximately 350,000 distinct CDR3 sequences, about 52% of them seen only once. Source material: blood. These receptors originate from a man in his sixties in good health. The CDR3 runs from the conserved cysteine through the conserved F or W. Fields, in order: V gene, clone size, D gene, J gene, CDR3 DNA, CDR3 protein. D genes are given only for firm matches. Size is omitted from some rows. Given values are once, few, many or a class for expanded clones.

>TRBV7-6|-|TRBD2|TRBJ2-1
TGTGCCAGCAGCATTGGACTAGCGGGAGGCAATGAGCAGTTCTTC
CASSIGLAGGNEQFF
>TRBV29-1|few|-|TRBJ1-5
TGCAGCGCTGGGACGGACAATCAGCCCCAGCATTTT
CSAGTDNQPQHF
>TRBV5-1|many|-|TRBJ2-5
TGCGCCAGCGGGTTAGGGGCGACCCAAGAGACCCAGTACTTC
CASGLGATQETQYF
>TRBV15|many|-|TRBJ2-7
TGTGCCACCAGCAGAGATTTGGGCTACGAGCAGTACTTC
CATSRDLGYEQYF
>TRBV6-5|few|-|TRBJ2-3
TGTGCCAGCAGTTACTCGGGGGCAGGGTCGGATACGCAGTATTTT
CASSYSGAGSDTQYF
>TRBV7-9|-|-|TRBJ2-1
TGTGCCAGCAGCCGAGGGGACGCGGGGTACAATGAGCAGTTCTTC
CASSRGDAGYNEQFF
>TRBV7-2|-|TRBD2|TRBJ2-7
TGTGCCAGCAGCTGGGGACCAGCGGGAGAATCCGAGCAGTACTTC
CASSWGPAGESEQYF
>TRBV20-1|few|-|TRBJ2-3
TGCAGTGCCCAATTTAAGGGTGGCACAGATACGCAGTATTTT
CSAQFKGGTDTQYF
>TRBV4-2|-|TRBD2|TRBJ2-7
TGTGCCAGCAGCCCCTCTAGCGGGGATGGCTACGAGCAGTACTTC
CASSPSSGDGYEQYF
>TRBV9|-|TRBD2|TRBJ2-7
TGTGCCAGCAGCACGGGACTAGCGGAGACGTACGAGCAGTACTTC
CASSTGLAETYEQYF
>TRBV7-3|-|TRBD1|TRBJ2-7
TGTGCCAGCAGCGACTGGACAGGGGGTAGCTTCGAGCAGTACTTC
CASSDWTGGSFEQYF
>TRBV12-3/TRBV12-4|few|-|TRBJ2-3
TGTGCCAGCAGCTCATTCGGGCGAAGCACAGATACGCAGTATTTT
CASSSFGRSTDTQYF
>TRBV9|-|-|TRBJ2-1
TGTGCCAGCAGCCTAGTAGGTACTATCAATGAGCAGTTCTTC
CASSLVGTINEQFF
>TRBV6-2/TRBV6-3|few|TRBD2|TRBJ2-3
TGTGCCAGCAGTTGGGACGGCGTGGTCGGCGGGAGCAAAGATACGCAGTATTTT
CASSWDGVVGGSKDTQYF
>TRBV7-9|-|-|TRBJ2-5
TGTGCCAGCAGCTTAGAATCAGGCGGGGTGCCCCAGTACTTC
CASSLESGGVPQYF
>TRBV27|once|TRBD2|TRBJ2-1
TGTGCCAGCAGTTATACTAGCGATCCCTACAATGAGCAGTTCTTC
CASSYTSDPYNEQFF
>TRBV6-5|once|-|TRBJ2-1
TGTGCCAGCAGTTACCGAGGGCCCTACAATGAGCAGTTCTTC
CASSYRGPYNEQFF
>TRBV29-1|-|-|TRBJ1-2
TGCAGCGTTGAATTGTCCAGGGGTTTAGCTAACTATGGCTACACCTTC
CSVELSRGLANYGYTF
>TRBV27|-|-|TRBJ2-7
TGTGCCAGCAGTGTCAGAGTCTCCTACGAGCAGTACTTC
CASSVRVSYEQYF
>TRBV3-1|-|-|TRBJ2-1
TGTGCCAGCAGCCAAGCGAGACAGTACAATGAGCAGTTCTTC
CASSQARQYNEQFF
>TRBV25-1|-|-|TRBJ1-2
TGTGCCACCCTTGGGGGGCCTAACTATGGCTACACCTTC
CATLGGPNYGYTF
>TRBV4-1|-|TRBD1|TRBJ2-7
TGCGCCAGCGGCCGAGCGGGACAGGGGGCTTACGAGCAGTACTTC
CASGRAGQGAYEQYF
>TRBV20-1|-|TRBD1|TRBJ2-7
TGCAGTGCTAGAAGGGGCCGGAGTACACAGGGGGACTACGAGCAGTACTTC
CSARRGRSTQGDYEQYF
>TRBV27|-|-|TRBJ1-5
TGTGCCAGCAGTTTATCCGGGCCTGAGGGGGGGGTATATAGCAATCAGCCCCAGCATTTT
CASSLSGPEGGVYSNQPQHF
>TRBV7-6|-|TRBD1|TRBJ1-6
TGTGCCAGCAGCCCCCGGGACAGGGCAAATTCACCCCTCCACTTT
CASSPRDRANSPLHF
>TRBV20-1|few|TRBD1|TRBJ2-1
TGCAGTCTAAGGGGGCCCAGCTCCTACAATGAGCAGTTCTTC
CSLRGPSSYNEQFF
>TRBV28|-|TRBD2|TRBJ2-5
TGTGCCAGCAGTGGGATTGTAGCGGGGCTGAAAGAGACCCAGTACTTC
CASSGIVAGLKETQYF
>TRBV24-1|-|TRBD2|TRBJ2-1
TGTGCCACCAGTGATTTTGATGGTAGCGGGATCTATGAGCAGTTCTTC
CATSDFDGSGIYEQFF
>TRBV20-1|few|TRBD1|TRBJ1-2
TGCAGTGTGGGGTTCGGGGACAGACTCAGATATGGCTACACCTTC
CSVGFGDRLRYGYTF
>TRBV4-1|-|-|TRBJ2-3
TGCGCCAGCAGCCAAGATAACGCAGGGGTGCGCACAGATACGCAGTATTTT
CASSQDNAGVRTDTQYF
>TRBV11-2|-|TRBD2|TRBJ2-1
TGTGCCAGCAGCTGGGGGACTAGCGGCCTCAATGAGCAGTTCTTC
CASSWGTSGLNEQFF
>TRBV20-1|-|-|TRBJ2-1
TGCAGTGCTAGGCGAGGCGGGACTCGGCACAATGAGCAGTTCTTC
CSARRGGTRHNEQFF
>TRBV29-1|-|TRBD1|TRBJ1-6
TGCAGCGTTGGGGACAGGCTAAATTCACCCCTCCACTTT
CSVGDRLNSPLHF
>TRBV28|-|TRBD2|TRBJ2-7
TGTGCCAGCAGTATTAGCGGGCGGTTCCCCGAGCAGTACTTC
CASSISGRFPEQYF
>TRBV6-4|few|-|TRBJ2-3
TGTGCCAGCAGTGATGCTGGAGATACGCAGTATTTT
CASSDAGDTQYF
>TRBV10-2|many|-|TRBJ2-4
TGCGCCAGCAGTGAGGCGGCCAAAAACATTCAGTACTTC
CASSEAAKNIQYF
>TRBV2|-|-|TRBJ2-3
TGTGCCAGCAGGGCTACTCTTCTAGGGGCAGATACGCAGTATTTT
CASRATLLGADTQYF
>TRBV20-1|-|TRBD2|TRBJ2-7
TGCAGTGCTATGGGGGGGACTAGCGGCTACGAGCAGTACTTC
CSAMGGTSGYEQYF
>TRBV7-2|-|TRBD2|TRBJ2-3
TGTGCCAGCAGCTTAGGCGGGGGGGCCCAGTCTAATACGCAGTATTTT
CASSLGGGAQSNTQYF
>TRBV20-1|few|-|TRBJ2-4
TGCAGTGCTAAAGTGGGGGCGCTGGCCAAAAACATTCAGTACTTC
CSAKVGALAKNIQYF
>TRBV4-3|-|-|TRBJ2-7
TGCGCCAGCAGCCAAGATTATCGACAGGCTAGCTCCTACGAGCAGTACTTC
CASSQDYRQASSYEQYF
>TRBV9|-|TRBD2|TRBJ2-5
TGTGCCAGCAGCGGGCTAGCGGTAGGCGAGACCCAGTACTTC
CASSGLAVGETQYF
>TRBV7-9|few|-|TRBJ2-5
TGTGCCAGCAGCCCAGAGGGCAGTTTTGAGACCCAGTACTTC
CASSPEGSFETQYF
>TRBV5-1|few|-|TRBJ1-2
TGCGCCAGCAGGGACCCCGTGGCTGGGAAATATGGCTACACCTTC
CASRDPVAGKYGYTF
>TRBV28|-|-|TRBJ2-5
TGTGCCAGCAGCAGGACCGGGTCCCGCCAAGAGACCCAGTACTTC
CASSRTGSRQETQYF
>TRBV5-1|-|-|TRBJ1-1
TGCGCCAGCATCCCTGGGGCGGGGGGCAGGGACACTGAAGCTTTCTTT
CASIPGAGGRDTEAFF